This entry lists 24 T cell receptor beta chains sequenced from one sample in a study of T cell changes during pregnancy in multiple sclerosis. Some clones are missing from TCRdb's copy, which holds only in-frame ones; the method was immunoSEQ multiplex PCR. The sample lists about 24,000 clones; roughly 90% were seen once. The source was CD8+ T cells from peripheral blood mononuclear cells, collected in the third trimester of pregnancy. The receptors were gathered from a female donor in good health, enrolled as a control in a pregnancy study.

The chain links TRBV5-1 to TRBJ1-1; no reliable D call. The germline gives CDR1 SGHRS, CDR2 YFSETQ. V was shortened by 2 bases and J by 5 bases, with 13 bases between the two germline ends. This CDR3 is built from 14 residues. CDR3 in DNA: TGCGCCAGCAGCTTAGTGGGGTCGGGAACTGAAGCTTTCTTT. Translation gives CASSLVGSGTEAFF.

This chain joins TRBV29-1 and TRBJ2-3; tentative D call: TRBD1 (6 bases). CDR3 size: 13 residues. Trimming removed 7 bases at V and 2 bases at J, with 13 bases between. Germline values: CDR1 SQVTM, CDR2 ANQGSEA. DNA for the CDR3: TGCAGCGCCCTAGGACAGAACACAGATACGCAGTATTTT. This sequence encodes CSALGQNTDTQYF.

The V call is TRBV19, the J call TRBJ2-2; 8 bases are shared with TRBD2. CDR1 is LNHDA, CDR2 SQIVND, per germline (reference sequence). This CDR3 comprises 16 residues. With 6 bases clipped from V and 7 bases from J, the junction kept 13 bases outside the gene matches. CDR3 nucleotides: TGTGCCAGTAGCTCCACGGGGGGGCTTTTGGACGGGGAGCTGTTTTTT. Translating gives CASSSTGGLLDGELFF.

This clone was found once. The CDR3 DNA is TGTGCCAGTAGTAGTAAAGAACAGGCAACCTACGAGCAGTACTTC. The encoded protein is CASSSKEQATYEQYF. The chain is built from TRBV19 and TRBJ2-7, with D perhaps matching TRBD1 (5 bases). V was clipped by 4 bases and J by 2 bases, with 15 bases between them. Germline CDR1 and CDR2: LNHDA and SQIVND (reference sequence). The CDR3 runs 15 residues.

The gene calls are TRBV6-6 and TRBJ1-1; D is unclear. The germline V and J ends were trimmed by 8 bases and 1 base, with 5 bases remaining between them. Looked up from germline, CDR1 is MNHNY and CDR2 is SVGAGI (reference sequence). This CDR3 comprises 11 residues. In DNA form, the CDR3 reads TGTGCCAGCCAGGAGAACACTGAAGCTTTCTTT. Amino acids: CASQENTEAFF.

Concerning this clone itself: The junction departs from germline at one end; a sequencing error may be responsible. CDR3 region: CVSSLLAEDYNEQFF. In DNA form, the CDR3 reads TGTGTCAGCAGTTTGCTAGCGGAGGACTACAATGAGCAGTTCTTC. This chain joins TRBV27 and TRBJ2-1; 7 nucleotides match TRBD2. Germline V lookup: CDR1 MNHEY, CDR2 SMNVEV (reference sequence). The CDR3 runs 15 residues.

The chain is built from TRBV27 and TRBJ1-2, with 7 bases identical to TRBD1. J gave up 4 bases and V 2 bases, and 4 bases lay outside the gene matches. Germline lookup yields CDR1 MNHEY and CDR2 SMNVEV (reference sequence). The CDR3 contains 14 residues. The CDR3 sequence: CASSLGGGTYGYTF. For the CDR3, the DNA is TGTGCCAGCAGTTTAGGAGGGGGCACCTATGGCTACACCTTC.

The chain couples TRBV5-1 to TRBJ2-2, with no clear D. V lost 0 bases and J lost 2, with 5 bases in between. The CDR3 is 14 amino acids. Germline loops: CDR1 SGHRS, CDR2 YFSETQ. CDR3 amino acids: CASSLVSNTGELFF. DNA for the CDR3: TGCGCCAGCAGCTTGGTGAGCAACACCGGGGAGCTGTTTTTT.

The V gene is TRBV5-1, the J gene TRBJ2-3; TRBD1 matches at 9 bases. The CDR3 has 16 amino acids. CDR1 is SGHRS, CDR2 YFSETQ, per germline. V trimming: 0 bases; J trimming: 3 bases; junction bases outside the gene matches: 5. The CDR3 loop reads CASSLATGGWTDTQYF. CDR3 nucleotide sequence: TGCGCCAGCAGCTTGGCCACAGGGGGCTGGACAGATACGCAGTATTTT.

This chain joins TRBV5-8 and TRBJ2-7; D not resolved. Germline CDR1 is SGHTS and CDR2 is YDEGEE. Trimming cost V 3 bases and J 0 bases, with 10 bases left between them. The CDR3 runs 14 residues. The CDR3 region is CASSSDISSYEQYF. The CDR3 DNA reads TGTGCCAGCAGCTCTGACATTTCCTCCTACGAGCAGTACTTC.

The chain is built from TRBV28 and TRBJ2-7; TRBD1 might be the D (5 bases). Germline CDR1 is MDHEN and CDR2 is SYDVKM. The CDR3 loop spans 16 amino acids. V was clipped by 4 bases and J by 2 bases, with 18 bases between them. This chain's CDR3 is CASSSQQENMPYEQYF. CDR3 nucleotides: TGTGCCAGCAGTTCACAACAGGAGAACATGCCCTACGAGCAGTACTTC.

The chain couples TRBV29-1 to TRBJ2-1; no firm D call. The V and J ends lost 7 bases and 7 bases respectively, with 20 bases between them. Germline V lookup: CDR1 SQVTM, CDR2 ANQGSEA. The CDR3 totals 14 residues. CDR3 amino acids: CSGSGLPGGNEQFF. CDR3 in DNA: TGCAGCGGGTCCGGTCTGCCAGGTGGAAATGAGCAGTTCTTC.

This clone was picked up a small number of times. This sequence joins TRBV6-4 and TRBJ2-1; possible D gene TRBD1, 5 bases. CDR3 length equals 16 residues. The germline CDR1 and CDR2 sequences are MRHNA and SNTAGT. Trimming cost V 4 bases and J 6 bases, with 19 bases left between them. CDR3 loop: CASSAHIGDSPNEQFF. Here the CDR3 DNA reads TGTGCCAGCAGTGCCCACATAGGAGACAGTCCCAATGAGCAGTTCTTC.

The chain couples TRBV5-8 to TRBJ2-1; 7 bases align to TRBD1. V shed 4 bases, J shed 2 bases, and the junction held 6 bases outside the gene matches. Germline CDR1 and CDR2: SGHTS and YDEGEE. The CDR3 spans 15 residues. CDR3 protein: CASSQGETTYNEQFF. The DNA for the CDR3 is TGTGCCAGCAGCCAGGGGGAAACCACCTACAATGAGCAGTTCTTC.

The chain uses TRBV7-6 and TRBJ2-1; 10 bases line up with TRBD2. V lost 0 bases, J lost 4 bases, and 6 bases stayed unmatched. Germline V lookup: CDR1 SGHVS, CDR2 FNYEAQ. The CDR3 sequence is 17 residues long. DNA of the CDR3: TGTGCCAGCAGCTTAGCGTCGGGACTAGCGTTTTACAATGAGCAGTTCTTC. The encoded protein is CASSLASGLAFYNEQFF.

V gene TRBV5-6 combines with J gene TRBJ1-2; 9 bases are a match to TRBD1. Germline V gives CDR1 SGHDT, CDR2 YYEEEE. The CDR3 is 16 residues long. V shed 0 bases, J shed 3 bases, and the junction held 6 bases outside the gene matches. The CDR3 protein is CASSLERDRVYYGYTF. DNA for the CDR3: TGTGCCAGCAGCTTGGAAAGGGACAGGGTCTACTATGGCTACACCTTC. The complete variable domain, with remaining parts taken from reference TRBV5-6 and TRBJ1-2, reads DAGVTQSPTHLIKTRGQQVTLRCSPKSGHDTVSWYQQALGQGPQFIFQYYEEEERQRGNFPDRFSGHQFPNYSSELNVNALLLGDSALYLCASSLERDRVYYGYTFGSGTRLTVV.

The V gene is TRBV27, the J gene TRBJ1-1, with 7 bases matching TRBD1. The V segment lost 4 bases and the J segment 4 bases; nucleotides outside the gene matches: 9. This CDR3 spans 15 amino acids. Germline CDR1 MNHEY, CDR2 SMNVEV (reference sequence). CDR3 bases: TGTGCCAGCAGTTCACACAGGGGATACTCCACTGAAGCTTTCTTT. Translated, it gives CASSSHRGYSTEAFF.

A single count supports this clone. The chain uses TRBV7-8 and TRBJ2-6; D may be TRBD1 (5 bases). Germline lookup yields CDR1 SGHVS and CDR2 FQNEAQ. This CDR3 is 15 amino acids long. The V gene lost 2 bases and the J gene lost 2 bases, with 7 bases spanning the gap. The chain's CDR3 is CASSLQGAGANVLTF. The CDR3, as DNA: TGTGCCAGCAGCTTACAGGGTGCTGGGGCCAACGTCCTGACTTTC.

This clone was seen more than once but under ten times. The CDR3 region has the DNA TGTGCCAGCAGTGTCCACGAACAGACCGGGGAGCTGTTTTTT. Translation: CASSVHEQTGELFF. This chain uses TRBV6-4 with TRBJ2-2; D is ambiguous. The germline V gene has CDR1 MRHNA and CDR2 SNTAGT. The CDR3 sequence is 14 residues long. Trimming removed 4 bases at V and 5 bases at J, with 11 bases between.

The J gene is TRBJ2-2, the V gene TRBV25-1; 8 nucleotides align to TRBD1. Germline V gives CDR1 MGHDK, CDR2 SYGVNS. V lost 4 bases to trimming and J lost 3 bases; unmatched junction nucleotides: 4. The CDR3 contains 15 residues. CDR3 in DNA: TGTGCCAGCAGTGTCAGGGGGCGAGACACCGGGGAGCTGTTTTTT. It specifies CASSVRGRDTGELFF.

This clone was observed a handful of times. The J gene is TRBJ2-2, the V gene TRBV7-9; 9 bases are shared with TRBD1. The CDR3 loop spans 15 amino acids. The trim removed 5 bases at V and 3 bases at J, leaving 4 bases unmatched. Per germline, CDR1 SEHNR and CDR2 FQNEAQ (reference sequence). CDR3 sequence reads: CASSPGTGHTGELFF. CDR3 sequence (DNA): TGTGCCAGCAGCCCCGGGACAGGGCACACCGGGGAGCTGTTTTTT.

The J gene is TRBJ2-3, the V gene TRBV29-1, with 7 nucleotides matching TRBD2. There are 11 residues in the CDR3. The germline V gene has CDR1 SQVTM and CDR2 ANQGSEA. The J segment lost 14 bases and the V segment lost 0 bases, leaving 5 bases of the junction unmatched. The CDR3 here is CSVEESGIVYF. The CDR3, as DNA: TGCAGCGTTGAAGAGAGCGGGATCGTGTATTTT.

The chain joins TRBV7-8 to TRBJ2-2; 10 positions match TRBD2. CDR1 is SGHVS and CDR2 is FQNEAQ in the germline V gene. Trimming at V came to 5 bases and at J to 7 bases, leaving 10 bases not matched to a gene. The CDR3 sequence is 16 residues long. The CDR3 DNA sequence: TGTGCCAGCAGCCCAACTCTAGCGGGAGTAGACGGGGAGCTGTTTTTT. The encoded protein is CASSPTLAGVDGELFF.

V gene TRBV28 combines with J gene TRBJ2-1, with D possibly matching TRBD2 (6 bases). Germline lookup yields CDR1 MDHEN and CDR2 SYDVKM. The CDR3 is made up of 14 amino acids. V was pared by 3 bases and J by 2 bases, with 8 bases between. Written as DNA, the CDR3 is TGTGCCAGCAGTTTCAGGGAGGCCTACAATGAGCAGTTCTTC. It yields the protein CASSFREAYNEQFF.